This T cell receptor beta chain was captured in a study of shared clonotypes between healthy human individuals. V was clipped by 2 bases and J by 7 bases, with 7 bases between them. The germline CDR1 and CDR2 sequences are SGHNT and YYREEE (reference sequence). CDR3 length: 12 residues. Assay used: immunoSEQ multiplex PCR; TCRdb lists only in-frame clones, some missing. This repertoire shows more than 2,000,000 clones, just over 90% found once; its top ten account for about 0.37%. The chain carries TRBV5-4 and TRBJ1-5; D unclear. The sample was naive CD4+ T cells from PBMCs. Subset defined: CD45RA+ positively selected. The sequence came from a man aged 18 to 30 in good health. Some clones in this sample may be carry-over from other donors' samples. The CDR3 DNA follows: TGTGCCAGCAGCTTTGCGGGGCAGCCCCAGCATTTT. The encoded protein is CASSFAGQPQHF.